This T cell receptor (beta chain) stems from a study of T cells in Graves' hyperthyroidism and ophthalmopathy. Across the study: Blood from the periphery was taken at initial diagnosis, before any treatment.

RNA transcripts served as the template for amplifying TCR beta CDR3 regions. An initial round of RT-PCR targeting the TCR CDR3 relied on the HTBI primer set. Each CDR3 protein gets one entry after TCRdb re-called the multiplex PCR reads with MiXCR. This table has roughly 110,000 distinct CDR3 sequences, roughly 15% appearing once. Only a few counts were recorded for this clonotype. Its antigen is still unknown. The study, taken as a whole, reports: The model identified upcoming ophthalmopathy a median about six months ahead of onset.

The source of this sequence is a woman aged 45 to 65 with Graves' hyperthyroidism. The sample consisted of blood.

The CDR3 protein is CASRMTGAGELFF. As DNA, the CDR3 is TGTGCCAGCAGAATGACAGGGGCCGGGGAGCTGTTTTTT. The chain recombines TRBV7-6 with TRBJ2-2; 8 bases align to TRBD1. The CDR3 extends over 13 amino acids. Germline lookup yields CDR1 SGHVS and CDR2 FNYEAQ. The V gene end was trimmed by 6 bases and the J gene end by 6 bases; junction bases not matched to a gene: 3. Full variable domain (missing parts from reference TRBV7-6 and TRBJ2-2): GAGVSQSPRYKVTKRGQDVALRCDPISGHVSLYWYRQALGQGPEFLTYFNYEAQQDKSGLPNDRFSAERPEGSISTLTIQRTEQRDSAMYRCASRMTGAGELFFGEGSRLTVL.